The 26 T cell receptor beta chains presented below share a single source sample, sequenced in a study of chemoradiotherapy in HPV16-positive cancers. Clones were read by immunoSEQ multiplex PCR, and TCRdb kept only the in-frame ones, dropping some. The table lists some 25,000 clones, roughly 94% of them singletons. The sample was gathered from a patient who underwent chemoradiotherapy. The receptors were gathered from a human donor with HPV-associated anogenital cancer.

The rearrangement links TRBV28 to TRBJ1-5; 7 bases fit TRBD1. Germline V lookup: CDR1 MDHEN, CDR2 SYDVKM. The CDR3 has 13 residues. V dropped 8 bases and J dropped 2; count of bases not matched to a gene: 3. CDR3 in DNA: TGTGCCAGCTGCGGGACAGGCAATCAGCCCCAGCATTTT. Translated: CASCGTGNQPQHF.

The chain links TRBV7-2 to TRBJ2-7, with 8 bases that match TRBD2. Germline lookup yields CDR1 SGHTA and CDR2 FQGNSA. The CDR3 spans 16 residues. The V and J ends lost 5 bases and 0 bases, in that order; junction bases with no gene match: 9. CDR3 loop: CASSPRWSGGSYEQYF. CDR3 DNA sequence: TGTGCCAGCAGCCCGCGGTGGAGCGGGGGCTCCTACGAGCAGTACTTC.

The chain has TRBV29-1 and TRBJ2-1; 10 nucleotides align to TRBD2. CDR3 size: 12 residues. CDR1 and CDR2 from the germline V gene are SQVTM and ANQGSEA. V shed 8 bases and J 12 bases; nucleotides not matched to a gene: 10. CDR3 region: CSFRTSGPRQFF. CDR3 in DNA: TGCAGCTTCCGGACTAGCGGACCCCGGCAGTTCTTC.

In nucleotides, the CDR3 is TGTGCCAGCAGCTTGTCCTATGCAGGGGATGAAAAACTGTTTTTT. Its translation is CASSLSYAGDEKLFF. The chain recombines TRBV11-2 with TRBJ1-4; the D gene is possibly TRBD1 (6 bases). CDR1 and CDR2 from the germline V gene are SGHAT and FQNNGV. CDR3 length equals 15 residues. Trimming took 3 bases from V and 6 from J, leaving 14 bases between them.

The rearrangement links TRBV18 to TRBJ2-7, with 7 nucleotides matching TRBD1. This CDR3 has 12 residues. From germline, CDR1 is KGHSH and CDR2 LQKENI. V shed 3 bases, J shed 9 bases, and the junction held 5 bases outside the gene matches. This chain's CDR3 is CASSPDREAQYF. Written as DNA, the CDR3 is TGTGCCAGCTCACCCGACAGGGAAGCGCAGTACTTC. The variable domain in full, with the rest retrieved from reference TRBV18 and TRBJ2-7, is NAGVMQNPRHLVRRRGQEARLRCSPMKGHSHVYWYRQLPEEGLKFMVYLQKENIIDESGMPKERFSAEFPKEGPSILRIQQVVRGDSAAYFCASSPDREAQYFGPGTRLTVT.

The chain combines TRBV5-5 with TRBJ2-2; 7 nucleotides agree with TRBD2. Germline lookup yields CDR1 SGHKS and CDR2 YYEKEE (reference sequence). This CDR3 comprises 16 residues. Trimming removed 0 bases from V and 5 bases from J; junction bases left unmatched: 7. The CDR3 loop is CASSLDGGLLTGELFF. Here the CDR3 DNA reads TGTGCCAGCAGCTTGGATGGGGGACTATTGACCGGGGAGCTGTTTTTT. Full variable domain (missing parts from reference TRBV5-5 and TRBJ2-2): DAGVTQSPTHLIKTRGQQVTLRCSPISGHKSVSWYQQVLGQGPQFIFQYYEKEERGRGNFPDRFSARQFPNYSSELNVNALLLGDSALYLCASSLDGGLLTGELFFGEGSRLTVL.

The chain uses TRBV14 and TRBJ2-6; no firm D call. The V and J ends lost 4 bases and 4 bases respectively, with 11 bases between them. The CDR3 totals 15 residues. Germline values: CDR1 SGHDN, CDR2 FVKESK. This chain's CDR3 is CASSRLDGGANVLTF. Written as DNA, the CDR3 is TGTGCCAGCAGCCGTTTGGATGGGGGGGCCAACGTCCTGACTTTC.

This sequence joins TRBV7-2 and TRBJ1-2; no clear D. In germline, CDR1 is SGHTA, CDR2 FQGNSA. The CDR3 spans 14 residues. The V end was cut by 1 base, the J end by 7 bases, with 13 bases between. This CDR3 is CASSLGTERAGYTF. CDR3 DNA: TGTGCCAGCAGCTTAGGAACAGAGCGGGCTGGCTACACCTTC.

The table lists this clone with a count of one. The chain is built from TRBV7-2 and TRBJ1-6, with 7 positions matching TRBD1. Germline assignment: CDR1 SGHTA and CDR2 FQGNSA. V shed 5 bases, J shed 8 bases, and the junction held 9 bases outside the gene matches. The CDR3 covers 15 residues. CDR3 amino acids: CASSPRQGGDSPLHF. As DNA, the CDR3 is TGTGCCAGCAGCCCACGACAGGGAGGGGATTCACCCCTCCACTTT. The complete variable domain, with remaining parts taken from reference TRBV7-2 and TRBJ1-6, reads GAGVSQSPSNKVTEKGKDVELRCDPISGHTALYWYRQSLGQGLEFLIYFQGNSAPDKSGLPSDRFSAERTGGSVSTLTIQRTQQEDSAVYLCASSPRQGGDSPLHFGNGTRLTVT.

The chain joins TRBV7-2 to TRBJ1-6; 10 nucleotides agree with TRBD1. The CDR3 totals 17 residues. V was clipped by 5 bases and J by 1 base; unmatched bases: 5. CDR1 is SGHTA, CDR2 FQGNSA, per germline. The CDR3 sequence: CASSPRTGGSYNSPLHF. The DNA of the CDR3 is TGTGCCAGCAGCCCCCGGACAGGGGGATCCTATAATTCACCCCTCCACTTT. The full variable domain, in which reference TRBV7-2 and TRBJ1-6 provide the parts outside the CDR3, is GAGVSQSPSNKVTEKGKDVELRCDPISGHTALYWYRQSLGQGLEFLIYFQGNSAPDKSGLPSDRFSAERTGGSVSTLTIQRTQQEDSAVYLCASSPRTGGSYNSPLHFGNGTRLTVT.

This chain joins TRBV6-5 and TRBJ1-1, with TRBD1 matching over 9 bases. The CDR3 runs to 16 residues. Germline lookup yields CDR1 MNHEY and CDR2 SVGAGI. V trimming: 0 bases; J trimming: 4 bases; junction bases outside the gene matches: 6. The CDR3 loop reads CASSYSGGQGTTEAFF. CDR3 in DNA: TGTGCCAGCAGTTACTCCGGTGGACAGGGGACCACTGAAGCTTTCTTT.

The chain has TRBV13 and TRBJ2-2, with TRBD2 matching 7 bases. This CDR3 has 17 residues. CDR1 PRHDT and CDR2 FYEKMQ come from the germline V gene (reference sequence). V shed 4 bases and J 6 bases; nucleotides not matched to a gene: 14. The CDR3 region is CASSYAPSGDLSGELFF. The CDR3 bases are TGTGCCAGCAGCTACGCTCCAAGCGGGGACCTGTCCGGGGAGCTGTTTTTT.

This sequence joins TRBV11-3 and TRBJ2-7, with a tentative D call TRBD2 (6 bases). Germline loops: CDR1 SGHNT, CDR2 YENEEA. The CDR3 sequence is 10 residues long. The V gene lost 5 bases and the J gene lost 13 bases, with 12 bases spanning the gap. CDR3 sequence: CASSPPGTYF. The CDR3, as DNA: TGTGCCAGCAGCCCTCCCGGGACTTACTTC.

V and J are TRBV5-6 and TRBJ1-2; D gene unclear. The CDR3 length is 15 residues. Per the germline V gene, CDR1 is SGHDT and CDR2 is YYEEEE. Trimming removed 3 bases from V and 2 bases from J, with 14 bases in between. For the CDR3, the DNA is TGTGCCAGCAGCTACTCCCGGATCTTAAACTATGGCTACACCTTC. It is translated as CASSYSRILNYGYTF.

The chain couples TRBV5-1 to TRBJ1-5, with D possibly matching TRBD1 (5 bases). The V gene lost 0 bases and the J gene lost 4 bases, with 11 bases spanning the gap. Germline CDR1 reads SGHRS; CDR2 reads YFSETQ. CDR3 length: 15 residues. The DNA of the CDR3 is TGCGCCAGCAGCTTGGTTTCTGGGGGGAATCAGCCCCAGCATTTT. It yields the protein CASSLVSGGNQPQHF.

The genes are TRBV7-9 and TRBJ1-4; 11 positions agree with TRBD1. There are 15 residues in the CDR3. From germline, CDR1 is SEHNR and CDR2 FQNEAQ (reference sequence). V lost 5 bases, J lost 7 bases, and 6 bases stayed unmatched. This CDR3 is CASSTRTGGSEKLFF. The CDR3 coding sequence is TGTGCCAGCAGCACACGGACAGGGGGCAGTGAAAAACTGTTTTTT.

The gene calls are TRBV7-9 and TRBJ2-7, with D possibly being TRBD1 (6 bases). Deletions cut 3 bases from V and 6 bases from J, with 9 bases between. The CDR3 length is 12 residues. Germline V lookup: CDR1 SEHNR, CDR2 FQNEAQ (reference sequence). DNA for the CDR3: TGTGCCAGCAGCTTGGACAGTCCCGAGCAGTACTTC. Translating gives CASSLDSPEQYF.

Only one count was recorded for this clone. The J gene is TRBJ1-6, the V gene TRBV19; possibly TRBD1 for D (6 bases). The V end was cut by 6 bases, the J end by 0 bases, with 12 bases between. Germline values: CDR1 LNHDA, CDR2 SQIVND (reference sequence). The length of the CDR3 is 16 residues. The CDR3 is CASRMGASSYNSPLHF. The CDR3 region has the DNA TGTGCCAGTAGAATGGGGGCTAGCTCCTATAATTCACCCCTCCACTTT.

The CDR3 protein is CASSQAGTAAETQYF. DNA for the CDR3: TGCGCCAGCAGCCAAGCCGGGACCGCTGCTGAGACCCAGTACTTC. This rearrangement joins TRBV4-3 to TRBJ2-5, with D perhaps assigned TRBD1 or TRBD2 (5 bases each). The V end was cut by 1 base, the J end by 5 bases, with 14 bases between. The CDR3 runs 15 residues. Germline V gene data show CDR1 as LGHNA and CDR2 as YSLEER.

The chain recombines TRBV4-3 with TRBJ1-1, with D perhaps TRBD1 (6 bases). Per germline, CDR1 LGHNA and CDR2 YSLEER. CDR3 length: 17 amino acids. V lost 0 bases and J 2 bases, leaving 16 bases between the germline ends. DNA for the CDR3: TGCGCCAGCAGCCAAGATTTAGGGGGTGGAAAAAACACTGAAGCTTTCTTT. It codes for CASSQDLGGGKNTEAFF.

This clone has a single count. The chain uses TRBV5-6 and TRBJ2-4; 8 bases are shared with TRBD1. V was pared by 4 bases and J by 2 bases, with 5 bases of the junction left unmatched. This CDR3 is built from 15 residues. CDR1 and CDR2 (germline): SGHDT, YYEEEE. As DNA, the CDR3 is TGTGCCAGCAGCATATACAGGGGGACCAAAAACATTCAGTACTTC. Translated: CASSIYRGTKNIQYF.

This rearrangement joins TRBV5-1 to TRBJ2-1; 13 positions match TRBD2. Germline V gene sequence: CDR1 SGHRS, CDR2 YFSETQ. V was clipped by 4 bases and J by 7 bases; unmatched bases: 5. The CDR3 totals 15 residues. Here the CDR3 reads CASSHGTSGVNEQFF. CDR3 nucleotides: TGCGCCAGCAGCCACGGGACTAGCGGGGTGAATGAGCAGTTCTTC.

The J gene is TRBJ2-1, the V gene TRBV27; TRBD2 aligns across 7 bases. The V gene end was trimmed by 3 bases and the J gene end by 5 bases; junction bases not matched to a gene: 34. The germline CDR1 and CDR2 sequences are MNHEY and SMNVEV (reference sequence). The CDR3 has 24 residues. The CDR3: CASSFLGSAVGLVTKGQVDNEQFF. The CDR3 nucleotides are TGTGCCAGCAGTTTTTTAGGTAGTGCGGTAGGACTAGTAACAAAAGGGCAGGTGGACAATGAGCAGTTCTTC.

The V gene is TRBV4-2, the J gene TRBJ1-2, with 8 nucleotides matching TRBD1. Germline assignment: CDR1 LGHNA and CDR2 YNFKEQ. There are 18 residues in the CDR3. V trimming: 0 bases; J trimming: 8 bases; junction bases outside the gene matches: 17. This CDR3 is CASSQEGTQGGNPFGYTF. CDR3 bases: TGTGCCAGCAGCCAAGAGGGGACACAGGGGGGGAACCCCTTCGGCTACACCTTC.

This chain uses TRBV19 with TRBJ2-1; 9 nucleotides line up with TRBD2. V dropped 4 bases and J dropped 2; count of bases not matched to a gene: 3. The CDR3 is 15 residues long. CDR1 is LNHDA, CDR2 SQIVND, per germline (reference sequence). The CDR3: CASSKGTSPYNEQFF. The CDR3 DNA follows: TGTGCCAGTAGTAAGGGGACTAGCCCCTACAATGAGCAGTTCTTC.

V is TRBV10-3 and J is TRBJ1-5; possibly TRBD1 for D (6 bases). Germline CDR1 reads ENHRY; CDR2 reads SYGVKD. The CDR3 totals 15 residues. V was trimmed by 8 bases and J by 7 bases, leaving 21 bases between them. The CDR3 sequence: CAILRSGDDRQPQHF. The CDR3 coding sequence is TGTGCCATCCTTCGATCAGGGGATGACAGACAGCCCCAGCATTTT.